Listed here are 10 T cell receptor beta chains from one sample, sequenced in a study of CD8 T cells in ankylosing spondylitis. Via MiXCR, TCRdb re-called the 5' RACE reads, giving one row per CDR3 protein. The table has 250,000 or so distinct CDR3 sequences, 15% to 20% seen once. Material for sequencing was blood, either unsorted or a sorted T cell fraction (not recorded which). These receptors originate from a male donor with ankylosing spondylitis or in good health (not recorded which).

This clonotype was picked up a small number of times. V usage is TRBV5-1 and J usage is TRBJ1-1; unclear D gene. The germline gives CDR1 SGHRS, CDR2 YFSETQ. This CDR3 has 13 amino acids. Trimming stripped 4 bases from V and 4 bases from J, with 11 bases between. CDR3 sequence (DNA): TGCGCCAGCAGCCTATCGAAGGGCACTGAAGCTTTCTTT. As protein: CASSLSKGTEAFF.

A few counts support this clonotype. The V call is TRBV11-1, the J call TRBJ2-5; TRBD1 matches at 8 bases. Losses at the gene ends were 4 bases for V and 5 bases for J; bases not matched to a gene: 18. Germline CDR1 SGHAT, CDR2 FQDESV (reference sequence). The length of the CDR3 is 18 residues. DNA of the CDR3: TGTGCCAGCAGCTCCATTCCCCTCAGGGGGCCCCCAATGGAGACCCAGTACTTC. Translation: CASSSIPLRGPPMETQYF.

This clonotype was recorded many times. This sequence joins TRBV6-5 and TRBJ2-2; TRBD1 matches 11 bases. CDR1 MNHEY and CDR2 SVGAGI come from the germline V gene. This CDR3 comprises 18 residues. V shed 0 bases and J 6 bases; nucleotides not matched to a gene: 9. The CDR3 spells CASSYSRSRGQGAGELFF. Here the CDR3 DNA reads TGTGCCAGCAGTTACTCGAGGTCCCGGGGACAGGGGGCCGGGGAGCTGTTTTTT.

This clonotype turned up a few times. V and J are TRBV25-1 and TRBJ1-4; 9 nucleotides agree with TRBD1. CDR1 and CDR2 (germline): MGHDK, SYGVNS. Trimming at V came to 3 bases and at J to 7 bases, leaving 9 bases not matched to a gene. The CDR3 covers 16 residues. CDR3 sequence reads: CASSEPPGQGTEKLFF. In DNA form, the CDR3 reads TGTGCCAGCAGTGAGCCCCCGGGACAGGGAACTGAAAAACTGTTTTTT.

The chain is built from TRBV7-9 and TRBJ2-3; the D gene could be TRBD1 or TRBD2 (5 bases each). CDR3 length equals 16 residues. The germline CDR1 and CDR2 sequences are SEHNR and FQNEAQ (reference sequence). The V gene lost 6 bases and the J gene lost 6 bases, with 22 bases spanning the gap. CDR3 bases: TGTGCCAGCAGGGACCACCGGGACCCATACGACGATACGCAGTATTTT. It yields the protein CASRDHRDPYDDTQYF. Drawing the rest from reference TRBV7-9 and TRBJ2-3, the complete variable domain is DTGVSQNPRHKITKRGQNVTFRCDPISEHNRLYWYRQTLGQGPEFLTYFQNEAQLEKSRLLSDRFSAERPKGSFSTLEIQRTEQGDSAMYLCASRDHRDPYDDTQYFGPGTRLTVL.

This clonotype was seen ten or more times. J is TRBJ1-1 and V is TRBV4-3, with a possible D match to TRBD1 (6 bases). V was pared by 1 base and J by 4 bases, with 10 bases between. Germline CDR1 LGHNA, CDR2 YSLEER. CDR3 size: 14 residues. The CDR3 DNA reads as TGCGCCAGCAGCCAAGGCAGGGGTGGCACTGAAGCTTTCTTT. Protein sequence: CASSQGRGGTEAFF.

Ten or more counts support this clonotype. This chain joins TRBV5-1 and TRBJ2-1; D is unclear. Per germline, CDR1 SGHRS and CDR2 YFSETQ. V was shortened by 1 base and J by 9 bases, with 14 bases between the two germline ends. The CDR3 loop spans 14 amino acids. The CDR3 DNA is TGCGCCAGCAGCTTGAGTCTAGGAGTGGGTGAGCAGTTCTTC. This sequence encodes CASSLSLGVGEQFF.

A few counts support this clonotype. The chain recombines TRBV7-2 with TRBJ1-6, with D perhaps TRBD1 (6 bases). The CDR3 is 16 amino acids. Trimming left V 5 bases short and J 10 bases short, with 21 bases between. In germline, CDR1 is SGHTA, CDR2 FQGNSA. The CDR3 spells CASSLPSRGSLSPLHF. For the CDR3, the DNA is TGTGCCAGCAGCCTGCCCTCCAGGGGCTCTTTATCACCCCTCCACTTT.

Note on this clonotype: The junction differs from germline at one of its ends, possibly a read error. The chain recombines TRBV7-8 with TRBJ2-7, with D unclear. Germline CDR1 is SGHVS and CDR2 is FQNEAQ. The CDR3 has 11 residues. CDR3 nucleotide sequence: TGTGCCAGCAGCTTAGACGCGGCGTTATTTTTC. It specifies CASSLDAALFF.

This clonotype has only a few counts. This chain uses TRBV12-3 or TRBV12-4 with TRBJ2-2; the match to TRBD2 covers 9 bases. This CDR3 region has 15 residues. V was clipped by 1 base and J by 4 bases; unmatched bases: 1. The CDR3 loop reads CASSLVSGGTGELFF. CDR3 bases: TGTGCCAGCAGTTTAGTTAGCGGGGGCACCGGGGAGCTGTTTTTT.